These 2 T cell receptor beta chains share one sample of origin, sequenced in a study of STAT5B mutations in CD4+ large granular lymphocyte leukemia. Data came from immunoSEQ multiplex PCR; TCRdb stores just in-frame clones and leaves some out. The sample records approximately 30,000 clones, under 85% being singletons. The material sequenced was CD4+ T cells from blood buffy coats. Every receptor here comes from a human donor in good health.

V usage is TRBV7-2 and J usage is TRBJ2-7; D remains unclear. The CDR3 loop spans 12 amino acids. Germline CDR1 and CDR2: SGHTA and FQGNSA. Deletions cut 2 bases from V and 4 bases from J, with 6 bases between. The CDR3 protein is CASSLNGYEQYF. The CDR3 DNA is TGTGCCAGCAGCTTAAATGGGTACGAGCAGTACTTC.

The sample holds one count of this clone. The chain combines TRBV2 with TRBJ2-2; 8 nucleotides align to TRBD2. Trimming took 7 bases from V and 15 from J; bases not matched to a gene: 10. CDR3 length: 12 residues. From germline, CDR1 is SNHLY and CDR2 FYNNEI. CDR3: CASNRGGAALFF. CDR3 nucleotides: TGTGCCAGCAACCGGGGGGGGGCGGCATTGTTTTTT. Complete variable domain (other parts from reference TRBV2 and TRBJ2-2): EPEVTQTPSHQVTQMGQEVILRCVPISNHLYFYWYRQILGQKVEFLVSFYNNEISEKSEIFDDQFSVERPDGSNFTLKIRSTKLEDSAMYFCASNRGGAALFFGEGSRLTVL.